This T cell receptor beta chain was sequenced during a study of T cells after yellow fever vaccination. This clonotype was recorded many times. Germline V CDR1 and CDR2: LGHNA, YNFKEQ. Trimming cost V 4 bases and J 6 bases; bases outside gene matches: 10. The CDR3 totals 18 residues. TCRdb reprocessed the 5' RACE reads with MiXCR, giving one entry per CDR3 protein. In the table there are about 330,000 distinct CDR3 sequences, about 6.9% of which are singletons. This TCR was recovered from a young man who received the YFV17D yellow fever vaccine. V gene TRBV4-2 combines with J gene TRBJ2-2; 14 nucleotides match TRBD2. The sequenced sample was PBMCs, obtained more than 35 days after the first yellow fever vaccination. CDR3 sequence reads: CASSRKTSGGAYAGELFF. The CDR3 DNA is TGTGCCAGCAGCCGAAAGACTAGCGGGGGGGCCTATGCCGGGGAGCTGTTTTTT.